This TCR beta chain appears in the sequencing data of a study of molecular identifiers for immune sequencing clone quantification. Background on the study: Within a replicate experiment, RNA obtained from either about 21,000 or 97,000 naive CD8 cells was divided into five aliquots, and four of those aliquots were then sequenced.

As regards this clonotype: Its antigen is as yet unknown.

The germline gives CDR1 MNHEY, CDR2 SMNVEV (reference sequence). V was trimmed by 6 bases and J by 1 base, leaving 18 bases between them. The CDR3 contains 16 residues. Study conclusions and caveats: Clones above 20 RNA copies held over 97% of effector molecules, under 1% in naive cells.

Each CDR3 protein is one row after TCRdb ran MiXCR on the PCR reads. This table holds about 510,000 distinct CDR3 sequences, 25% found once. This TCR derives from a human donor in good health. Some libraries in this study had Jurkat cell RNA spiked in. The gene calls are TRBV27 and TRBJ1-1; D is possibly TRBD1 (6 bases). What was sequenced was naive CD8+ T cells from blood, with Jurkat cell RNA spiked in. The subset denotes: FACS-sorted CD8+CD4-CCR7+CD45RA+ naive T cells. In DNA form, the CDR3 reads TGTGCCAGCAGACTCCAGGTTGGGGGCTCGAACACTGAAGCTTTCTTT. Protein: CASRLQVGGSNTEAFF.